The TCR beta chain described here comes from a study of T cell repertoires in cytomegalovirus infection. Findings of the study overall: Accumulated public TCR beta family frequency recognized individuals carrying CMV together with the relevant HLA.

As concerns this clonotype: Its antigen is unidentified.

MiXCR was run by TCRdb on the reads, yielding one entry per CDR3 protein. The sample comprises about 770,000 distinct CDR3 sequences, about 28% of which are singletons, and about 12% rests with the top ten. Germline CDR1 reads SNHLY; CDR2 reads FYNNEI. The CDR3 sequence is 13 residues long. V lost 1 base and J 5 bases, leaving 8 bases between the germline ends. This material consisted of cultured CD8+ T cells from PBMCs, taken from culture after CMV antigen stimulation. The origin of this receptor is a human donor in good health (CMV status not recorded). Some clones in this sample may be carry-over from other donors' samples. The gene calls are TRBV2 and TRBJ1-1; no definite D call. CDR3 DNA: TGTGCCAGCAGTGAAGAACAGACAACTGAAGCTTTCTTT. Protein product: CASSEEQTTEAFF.